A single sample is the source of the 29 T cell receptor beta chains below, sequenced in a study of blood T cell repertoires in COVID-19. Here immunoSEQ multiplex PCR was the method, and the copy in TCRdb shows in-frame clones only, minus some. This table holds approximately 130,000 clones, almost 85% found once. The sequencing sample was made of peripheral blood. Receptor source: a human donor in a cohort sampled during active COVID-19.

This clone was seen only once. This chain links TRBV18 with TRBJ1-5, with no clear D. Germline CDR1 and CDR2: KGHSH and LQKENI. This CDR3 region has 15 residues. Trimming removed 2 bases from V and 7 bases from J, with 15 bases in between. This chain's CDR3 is CASSPRSGLEQPQHF. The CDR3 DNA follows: TGTGCCAGCTCACCAAGATCAGGTCTCGAGCAGCCCCAGCATTTT.

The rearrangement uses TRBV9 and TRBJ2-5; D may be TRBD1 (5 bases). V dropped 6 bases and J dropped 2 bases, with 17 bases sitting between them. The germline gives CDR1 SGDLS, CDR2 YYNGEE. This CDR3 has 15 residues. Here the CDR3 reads CASTVGHSPQETQYF. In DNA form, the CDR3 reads TGTGCCAGCACCGTGGGGCATTCACCTCAAGAGACCCAGTACTTC. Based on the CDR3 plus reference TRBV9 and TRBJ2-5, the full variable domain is DSGVTQTPKHLITATGQRVTLRCSPRSGDLSVYWYQQSLDQGLQFLIQYYNGEERAKGNILERFSAQQFPDLHSELNLSSLELGDSALYFCASTVGHSPQETQYFGPGTRLLVL.

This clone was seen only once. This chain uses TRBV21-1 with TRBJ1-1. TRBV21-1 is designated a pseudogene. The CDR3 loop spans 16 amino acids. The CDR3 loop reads CASRKQPAGMNTEAFF. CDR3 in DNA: TGTGCCAGCAGAAAGCAACCTGCGGGGATGAACACTGAAGCTTTCTTT.

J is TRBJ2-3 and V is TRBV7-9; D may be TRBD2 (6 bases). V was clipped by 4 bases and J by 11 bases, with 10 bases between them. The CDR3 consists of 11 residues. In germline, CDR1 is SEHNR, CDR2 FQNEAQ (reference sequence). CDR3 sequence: CASSSREQQYF. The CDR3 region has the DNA TGTGCCAGCAGCTCCCGGGAGCAGCAGTATTTT. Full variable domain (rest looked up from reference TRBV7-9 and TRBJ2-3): DTGVSQNPRHKITKRGQNVTFRCDPISEHNRLYWYRQTLGQGPEFLTYFQNEAQLEKSRLLSDRFSAERPKGSFSTLEIQRTEQGDSAMYLCASSSREQQYFGPGTRLTVL.

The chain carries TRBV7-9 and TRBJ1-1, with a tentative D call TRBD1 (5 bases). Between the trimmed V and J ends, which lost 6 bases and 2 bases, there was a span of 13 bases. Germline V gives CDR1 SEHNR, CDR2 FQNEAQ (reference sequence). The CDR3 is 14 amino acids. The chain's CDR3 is CASSRSGINTEAFF. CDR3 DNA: TGTGCCAGCAGTCGATCAGGGATTAACACTGAAGCTTTCTTT.

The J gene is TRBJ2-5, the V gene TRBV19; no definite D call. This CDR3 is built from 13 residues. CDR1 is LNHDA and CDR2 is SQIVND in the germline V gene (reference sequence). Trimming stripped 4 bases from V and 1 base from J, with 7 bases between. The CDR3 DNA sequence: TGTGCCAGTAGTACAGGTCCCCAAGAGACCCAGTACTTC. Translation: CASSTGPQETQYF.

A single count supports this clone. The CDR3 spells CASSLRRSGGAPDTQYF. CDR3 in DNA: TGTGCCAGCAGCTTGCGAAGATCCGGGGGGGCCCCAGATACGCAGTATTTT. The gene calls are TRBV11-3 and TRBJ2-3, with 8 bases that match TRBD2. Unmatched junction bases numbered 12, after V lost 3 bases and J lost 4 bases. There are 17 residues in the CDR3. CDR1 is SGHNT and CDR2 is YENEEA in the germline V gene.

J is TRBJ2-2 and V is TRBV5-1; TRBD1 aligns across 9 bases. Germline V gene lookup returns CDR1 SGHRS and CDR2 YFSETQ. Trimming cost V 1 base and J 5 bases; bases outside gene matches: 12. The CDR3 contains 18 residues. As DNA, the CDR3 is TGCGCCAGCAGCTTGCCCCCAACCGGGACAGGGATTACCGGGGAGCTGTTTTTT. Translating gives CASSLPPTGTGITGELFF.

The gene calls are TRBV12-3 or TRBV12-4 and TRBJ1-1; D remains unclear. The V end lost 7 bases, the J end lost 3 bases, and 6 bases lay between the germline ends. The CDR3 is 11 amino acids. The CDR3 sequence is CASKRHTEAFF. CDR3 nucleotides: TGTGCCAGCAAGCGACACACTGAAGCTTTCTTT.

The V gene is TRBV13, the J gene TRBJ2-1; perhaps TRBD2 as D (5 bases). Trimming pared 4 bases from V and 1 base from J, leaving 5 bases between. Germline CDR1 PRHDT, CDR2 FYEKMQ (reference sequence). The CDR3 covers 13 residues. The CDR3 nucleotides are TGTGCCAGCAGCTCGGGGTCCTACAATGAGCAGTTCTTC. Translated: CASSSGSYNEQFF. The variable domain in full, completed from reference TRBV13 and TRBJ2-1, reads AAGVIQSPRHLIKEKRETATLKCYPIPRHDTVYWYQQGPGQDPQFLISFYEKMQSDKGSIPDRFSAQQFSDYHSELNMSSLELGDSALYFCASSSGSYNEQFFGPGTRLTVL.

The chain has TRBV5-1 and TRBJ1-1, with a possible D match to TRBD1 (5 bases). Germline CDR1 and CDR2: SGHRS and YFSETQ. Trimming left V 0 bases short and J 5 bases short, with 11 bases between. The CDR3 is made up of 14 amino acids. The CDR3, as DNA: TGCGCCAGCAGCTTGGTAGGGGAATCGACTGAAGCTTTCTTT. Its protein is CASSLVGESTEAFF.

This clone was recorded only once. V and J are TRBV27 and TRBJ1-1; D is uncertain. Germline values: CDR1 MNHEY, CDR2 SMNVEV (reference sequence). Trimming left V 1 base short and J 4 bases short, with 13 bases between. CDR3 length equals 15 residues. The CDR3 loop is CASSLYNRVGTEAFF. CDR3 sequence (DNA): TGTGCCAGCAGTTTATATAACCGGGTGGGCACTGAAGCTTTCTTT.

The CDR3 protein is CASSPRQGNTEAFF. CDR3 nucleotide sequence: TGTGCCAGTAGTCCCAGACAGGGGAACACTGAAGCTTTCTTT. The rearrangement links TRBV19 to TRBJ1-1; 7 bases are a match to TRBD1. Germline loops: CDR1 LNHDA, CDR2 SQIVND (reference sequence). Trimming took 5 bases from V and 1 from J; bases not matched to a gene: 4. CDR3 length: 14 residues. Combining the CDR3 with reference TRBV19 and TRBJ1-1 gives the whole variable domain DGGITQSPKYLFRKEGQNVTLSCEQNLNHDAMYWYRQDPGQGLRLIYYSQIVNDFQKGDIAEGYSVSREKKESFPLTVTSAQKNPTAFYLCASSPRQGNTEAFFGQGTRLTVV.

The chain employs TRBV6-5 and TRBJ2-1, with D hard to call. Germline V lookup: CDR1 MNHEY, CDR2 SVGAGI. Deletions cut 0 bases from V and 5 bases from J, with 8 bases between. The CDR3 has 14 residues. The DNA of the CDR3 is TGTGCCAGCAGTTACTCGAGGCCAGACAATGAGCAGTTCTTC. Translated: CASSYSRPDNEQFF.

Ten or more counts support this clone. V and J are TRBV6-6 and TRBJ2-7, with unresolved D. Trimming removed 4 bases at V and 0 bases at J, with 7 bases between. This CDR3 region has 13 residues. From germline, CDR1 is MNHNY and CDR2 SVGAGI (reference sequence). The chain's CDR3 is CASSLPSSYEQYF. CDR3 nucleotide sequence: TGTGCCAGCAGTTTACCGAGCTCCTACGAGCAGTACTTC.

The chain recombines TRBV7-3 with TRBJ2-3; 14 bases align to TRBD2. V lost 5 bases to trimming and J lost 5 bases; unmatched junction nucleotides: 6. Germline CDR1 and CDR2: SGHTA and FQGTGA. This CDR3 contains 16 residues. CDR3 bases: TGTGCCAGCAGCACCGGACTAGCGGGGGGACTAGATACGCAGTATTTT. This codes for CASSTGLAGGLDTQYF.

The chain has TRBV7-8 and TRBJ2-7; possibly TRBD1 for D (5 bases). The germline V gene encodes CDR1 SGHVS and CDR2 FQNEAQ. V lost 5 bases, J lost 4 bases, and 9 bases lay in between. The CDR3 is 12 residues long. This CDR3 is CASSGHPYEQYF. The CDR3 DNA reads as TGTGCCAGCAGCGGACACCCATACGAGCAGTACTTC.

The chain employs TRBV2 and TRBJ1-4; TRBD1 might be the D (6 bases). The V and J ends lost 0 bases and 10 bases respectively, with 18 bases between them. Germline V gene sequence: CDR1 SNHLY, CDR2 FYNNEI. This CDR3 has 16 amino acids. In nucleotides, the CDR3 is TGTGCCAGCAGTGAAGCCGGGACACCAGGAAGGGGAAAACTGTTTTTT. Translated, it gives CASSEAGTPGRGKLFF.

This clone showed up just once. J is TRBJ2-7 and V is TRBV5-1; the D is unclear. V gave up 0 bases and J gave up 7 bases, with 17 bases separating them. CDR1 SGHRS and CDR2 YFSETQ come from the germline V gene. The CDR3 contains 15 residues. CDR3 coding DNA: TGCGCCAGCAGCTTGGGAGGTGGTGGCGTGCGGGAGCAGTACTTC. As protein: CASSLGGGGVREQYF.

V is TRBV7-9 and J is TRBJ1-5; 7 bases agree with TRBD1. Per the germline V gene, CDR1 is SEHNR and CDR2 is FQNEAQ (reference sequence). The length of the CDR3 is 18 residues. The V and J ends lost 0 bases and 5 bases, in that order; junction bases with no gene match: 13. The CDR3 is CASSLADFLQQGHQPQHF. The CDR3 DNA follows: TGTGCCAGCAGCTTAGCGGACTTTCTCCAACAGGGGCATCAGCCCCAGCATTTT. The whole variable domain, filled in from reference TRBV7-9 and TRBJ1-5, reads DTGVSQNPRHKITKRGQNVTFRCDPISEHNRLYWYRQTLGQGPEFLTYFQNEAQLEKSRLLSDRFSAERPKGSFSTLEIQRTEQGDSAMYLCASSLADFLQQGHQPQHFGDGTRLSIL.

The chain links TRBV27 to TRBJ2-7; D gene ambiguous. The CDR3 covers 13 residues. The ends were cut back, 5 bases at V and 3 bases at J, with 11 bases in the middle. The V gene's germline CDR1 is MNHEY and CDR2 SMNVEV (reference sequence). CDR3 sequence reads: CASSPRRNYEQYF. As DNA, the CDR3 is TGTGCCAGCAGTCCTAGACGGAACTACGAGCAGTACTTC.

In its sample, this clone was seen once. CDR3 sequence: CASSSQTKRAFF. The CDR3 region has the DNA TGTGCCAGCAGTTCCCAAACGAAGAGAGCTTTCTTT. The chain employs TRBV6-5 and TRBJ1-1; D is unclear. CDR1 is MNHEY and CDR2 is SVGAGI in the germline V gene. The CDR3 runs to 12 residues. With 4 bases removed from V and 10 bases from J, the gap between germline ends came to 13 bases.

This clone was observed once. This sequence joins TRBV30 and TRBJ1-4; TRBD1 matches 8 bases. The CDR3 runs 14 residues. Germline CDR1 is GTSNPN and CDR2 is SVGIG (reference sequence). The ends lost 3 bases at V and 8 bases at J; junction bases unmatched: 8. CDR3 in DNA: TGTGCCTGGAGCGTCCAGGGGGCCACGGAAAAACTGTTTTTT. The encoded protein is CAWSVQGATEKLFF. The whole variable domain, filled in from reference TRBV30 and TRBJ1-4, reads SQTIHQWPATLVQPVGSPLSLECTVEGTSNPNLYWYRQAAGRGLQLLFYSVGIGQISSEVPQNLSASRPQDRQFILSSKKLLLSDSGFYLCAWSVQGATEKLFFGSGTQLSVL.

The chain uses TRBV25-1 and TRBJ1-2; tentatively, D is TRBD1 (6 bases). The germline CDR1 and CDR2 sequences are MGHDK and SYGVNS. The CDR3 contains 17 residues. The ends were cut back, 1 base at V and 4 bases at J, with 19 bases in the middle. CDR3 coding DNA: TGTGCCAGCAGTGAATTGTCTGATACACAGGGAACCTATGGCTACACCTTC. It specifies CASSELSDTQGTYGYTF.

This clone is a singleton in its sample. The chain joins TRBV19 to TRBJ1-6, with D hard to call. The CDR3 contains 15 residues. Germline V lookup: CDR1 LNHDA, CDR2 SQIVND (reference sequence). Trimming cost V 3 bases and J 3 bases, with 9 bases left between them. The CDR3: CASSMGGIYNSPLHF. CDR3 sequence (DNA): TGTGCCAGTAGTATGGGCGGGATCTATAATTCACCCCTCCACTTT.

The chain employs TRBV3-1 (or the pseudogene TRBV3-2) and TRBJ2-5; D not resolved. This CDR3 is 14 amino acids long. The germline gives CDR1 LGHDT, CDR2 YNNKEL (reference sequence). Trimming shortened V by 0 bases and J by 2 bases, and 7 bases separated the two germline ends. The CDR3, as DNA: TGTGCCAGCAGCCAAGAAGGCGGACAAGAGACCCAGTACTTC. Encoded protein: CASSQEGGQETQYF.

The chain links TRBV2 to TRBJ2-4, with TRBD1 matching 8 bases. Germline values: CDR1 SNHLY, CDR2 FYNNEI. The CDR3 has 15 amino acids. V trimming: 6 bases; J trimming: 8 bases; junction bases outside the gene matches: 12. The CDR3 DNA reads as TGTGCCAGCAGCGACACTGGACAGGGCTCGGACATTCAGTACTTC. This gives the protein CASSDTGQGSDIQYF.

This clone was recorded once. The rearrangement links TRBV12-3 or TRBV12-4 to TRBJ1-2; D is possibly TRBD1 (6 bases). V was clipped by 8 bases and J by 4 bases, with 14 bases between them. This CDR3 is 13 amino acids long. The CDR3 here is CASVGGTVYGYTF. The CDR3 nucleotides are TGTGCCAGCGTTGGGGGCACGGTCTATGGCTACACCTTC.

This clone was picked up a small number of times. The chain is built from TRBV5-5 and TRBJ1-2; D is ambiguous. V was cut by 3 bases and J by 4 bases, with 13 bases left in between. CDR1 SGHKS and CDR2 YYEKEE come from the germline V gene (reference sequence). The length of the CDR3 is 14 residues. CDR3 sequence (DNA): TGTGCCAGCAGCTCAACCCGGGGAGGCTATGGCTACACCTTC. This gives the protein CASSSTRGGYGYTF.